The clone carrying this TCR beta chain appeared a few times. Expressed TCRB transcripts were sequenced, since all the RNA that had been isolated was reverse transcribed. Method: immunoSEQ multiplex PCR; TCRdb's copy keeps in-frame clones and lacks some. Here the sample spans around 430,000 clones, 30% being singletons. This entry comes from a study of beta chain features in type 1 diabetes. The CDR3 has 13 residues. Germline values: CDR1 GTSNPN, CDR2 SVGIG (reference sequence). V lost 1 base, J lost 7 bases, and 11 bases lay in between. V gene TRBV30 combines with J gene TRBJ1-5; D is unclear. Sequencing was carried out using naive CD4+ T cells from blood. The TCR sequence derives from a man aged 18 to 30 in good health. Here the CDR3 reads CAWSAGSVQPQHF. CDR3 bases: TGTGCCTGGAGTGCTGGAAGCGTACAGCCCCAGCATTTT.